This entry concerns a single TCR beta chain. Antigen: not known. This entry is derived from a study of T cell responses to AZD1222 COVID-19 vaccine. Study at large: Pooling of second doses given at about 4 or about 12 weeks was done.

Study findings and constraints: The donor cohort was predominantly white British with a female majority, and clonal diversity may have been underestimated. Samples come after the peak T cell response, not at day 14. In the spike-specific TCR repertoire, nearly half reportedly target unmutated variant regions.

Using immunoSEQ multiplex PCR, the repertoire was profiled, and TCRdb retains in-frame clones only, with some absent. The sample holds 100,000 to 150,000 clones, about nine tenths seen once. Germline V gene sequence: CDR1 SNHLY, CDR2 FYNNEI. This CDR3 is built from 15 residues. The ends were cut back, 6 bases at V and 7 bases at J, with 16 bases in the middle. The material sequenced was peripheral blood, taken on day 0 of AZD1222 vaccination. The receptor was derived from an adult in good health. This chain links TRBV2 with TRBJ1-6; perhaps TRBD1 as D (6 bases). CDR3 amino acids: CASSQTGQGNSPLHF. CDR3 coding DNA: TGTGCCAGCAGCCAAACAGGGCAGGGAAATTCACCCCTCCACTTT.